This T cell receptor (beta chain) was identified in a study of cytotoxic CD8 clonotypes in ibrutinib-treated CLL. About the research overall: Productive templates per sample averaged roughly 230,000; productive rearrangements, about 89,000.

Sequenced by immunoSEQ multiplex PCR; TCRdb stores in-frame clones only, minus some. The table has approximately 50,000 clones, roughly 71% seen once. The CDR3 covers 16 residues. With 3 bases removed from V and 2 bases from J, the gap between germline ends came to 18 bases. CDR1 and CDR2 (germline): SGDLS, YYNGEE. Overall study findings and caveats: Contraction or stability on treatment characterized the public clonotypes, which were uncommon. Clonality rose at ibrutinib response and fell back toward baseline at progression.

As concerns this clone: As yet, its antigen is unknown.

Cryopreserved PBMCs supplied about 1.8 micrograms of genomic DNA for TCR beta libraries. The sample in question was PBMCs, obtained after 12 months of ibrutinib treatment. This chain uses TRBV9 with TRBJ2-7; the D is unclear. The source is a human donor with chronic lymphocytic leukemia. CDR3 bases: TGTGCCAGCAGCGCCCAGTGTGGAGAGTCAACCTACGAGCAGTACTTC. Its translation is CASSAQCGESTYEQYF.